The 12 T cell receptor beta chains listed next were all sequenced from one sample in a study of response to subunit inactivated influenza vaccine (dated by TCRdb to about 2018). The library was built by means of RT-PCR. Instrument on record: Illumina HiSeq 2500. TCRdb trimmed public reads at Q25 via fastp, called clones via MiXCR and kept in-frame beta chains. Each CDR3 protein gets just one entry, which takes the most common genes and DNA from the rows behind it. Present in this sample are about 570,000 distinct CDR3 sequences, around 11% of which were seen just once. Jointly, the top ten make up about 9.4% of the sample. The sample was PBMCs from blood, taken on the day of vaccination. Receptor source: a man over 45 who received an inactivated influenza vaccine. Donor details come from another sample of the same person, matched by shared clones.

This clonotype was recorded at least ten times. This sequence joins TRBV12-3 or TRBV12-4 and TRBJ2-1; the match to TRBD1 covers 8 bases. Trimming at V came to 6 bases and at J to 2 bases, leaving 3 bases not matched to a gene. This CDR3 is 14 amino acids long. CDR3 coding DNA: TGTGCCAGCAGCCCGACAGGGGCCTACAATGAGCAGTTCTTC. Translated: CASSPTGAYNEQFF.

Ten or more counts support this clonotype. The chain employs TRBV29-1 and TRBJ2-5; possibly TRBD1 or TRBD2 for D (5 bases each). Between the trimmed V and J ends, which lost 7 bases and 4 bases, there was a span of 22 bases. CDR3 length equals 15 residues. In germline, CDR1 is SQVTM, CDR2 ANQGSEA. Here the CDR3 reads CSASSGQGLRETQYF. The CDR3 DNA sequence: TGCAGCGCTAGCTCGGGGCAGGGCTTGCGAGAGACCCAGTACTTC.

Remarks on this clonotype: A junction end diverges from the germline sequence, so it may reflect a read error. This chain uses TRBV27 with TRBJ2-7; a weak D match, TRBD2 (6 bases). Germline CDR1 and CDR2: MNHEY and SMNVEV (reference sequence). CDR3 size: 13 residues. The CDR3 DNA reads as TGTGCCAGCCGGGGGTACGGAACCTACGAGCTGTACTTC. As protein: CASRGYGTYELYF.

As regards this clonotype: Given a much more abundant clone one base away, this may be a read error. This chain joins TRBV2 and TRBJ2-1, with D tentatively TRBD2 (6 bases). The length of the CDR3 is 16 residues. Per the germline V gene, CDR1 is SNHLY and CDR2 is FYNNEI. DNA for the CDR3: TGTGCCTGCAGTGAAAAGGAGCGGGCCCTTTACAATGAGCAGTTCTTC. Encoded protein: CACSEKERALYNEQFF. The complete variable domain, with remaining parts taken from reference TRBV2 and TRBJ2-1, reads EPEVTQTPSHQVTQMGQEVILRCVPISNHLYFYWYRQILGQKVEFLVSFYNNEISEKSEIFDDQFSVERPDGSNFTLKIRSTKLEDSAMYFCACSEKERALYNEQFFGPGTRLTVL.

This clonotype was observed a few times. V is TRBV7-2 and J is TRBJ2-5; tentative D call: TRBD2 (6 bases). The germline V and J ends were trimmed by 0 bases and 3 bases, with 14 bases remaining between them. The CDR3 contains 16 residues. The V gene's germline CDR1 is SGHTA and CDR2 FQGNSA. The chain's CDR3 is CASSLAGERVKETQYF. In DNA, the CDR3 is TGTGCCAGCAGCTTAGCGGGAGAGCGGGTGAAAGAGACCCAGTACTTC.

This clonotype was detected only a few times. As DNA, the CDR3 is TGTGCCAGCAGCCAAGTAGCCGGGATGGCGAGCGGGGGGGCCCAGTACGAGCAGTACTTC. Residues: CASSQVAGMASGGAQYEQYF. V and J are TRBV3-1 and TRBJ2-7; 10 bases align to TRBD2. V dropped 1 base and J dropped 4; count of bases not matched to a gene: 19. The CDR3 sequence is 20 residues long. CDR1 and CDR2 (germline): LGHDT, YNNKEL (reference sequence).

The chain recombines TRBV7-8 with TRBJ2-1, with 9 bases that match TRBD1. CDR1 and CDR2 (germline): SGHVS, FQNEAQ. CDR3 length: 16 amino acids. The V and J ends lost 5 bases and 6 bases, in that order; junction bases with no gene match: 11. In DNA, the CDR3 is TGTGCCAGCAGCCATAGCGGACGGACAGGGGTCAATGAGCAGTTCTTC. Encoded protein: CASSHSGRTGVNEQFF.

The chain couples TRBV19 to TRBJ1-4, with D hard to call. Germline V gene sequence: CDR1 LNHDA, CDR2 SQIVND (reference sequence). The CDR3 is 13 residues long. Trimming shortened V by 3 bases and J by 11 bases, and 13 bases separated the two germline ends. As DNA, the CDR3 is TGTGCCAGTAGTATTTCCCAGCTGGACAAACTGTTTTTT. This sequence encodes CASSISQLDKLFF.

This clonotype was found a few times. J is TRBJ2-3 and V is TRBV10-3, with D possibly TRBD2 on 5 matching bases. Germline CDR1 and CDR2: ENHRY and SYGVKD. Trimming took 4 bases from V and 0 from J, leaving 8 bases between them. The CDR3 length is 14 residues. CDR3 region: CAISGAASTDTQYF. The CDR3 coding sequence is TGTGCCATCAGTGGAGCGGCTAGCACAGATACGCAGTATTTT.

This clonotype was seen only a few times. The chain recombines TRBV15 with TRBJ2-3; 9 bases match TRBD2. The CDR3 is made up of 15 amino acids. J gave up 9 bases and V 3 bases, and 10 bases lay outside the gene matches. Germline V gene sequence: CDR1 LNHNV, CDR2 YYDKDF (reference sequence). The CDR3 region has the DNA TGTGCCACCAGCAGGAATAGCGGGAGTCGCAGCACGCAGTATTTT. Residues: CATSRNSGSRSTQYF.

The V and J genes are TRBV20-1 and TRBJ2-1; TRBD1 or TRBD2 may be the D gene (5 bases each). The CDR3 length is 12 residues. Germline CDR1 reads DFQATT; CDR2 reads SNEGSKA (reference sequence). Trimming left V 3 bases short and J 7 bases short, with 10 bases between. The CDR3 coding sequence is TGCAGTGCTAGTCCGGGGCAAAATGAGCAGTTCTTC. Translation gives CSASPGQNEQFF.

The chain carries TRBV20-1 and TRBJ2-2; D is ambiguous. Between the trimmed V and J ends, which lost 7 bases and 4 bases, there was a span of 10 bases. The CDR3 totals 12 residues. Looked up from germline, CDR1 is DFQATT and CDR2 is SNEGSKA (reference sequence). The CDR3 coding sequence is TGCAGTGTCGGCCACTTCACCGGGGAGCTGTTTTTT. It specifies CSVGHFTGELFF.